This T cell receptor (beta chain) was recovered during a study of a mutant IDH1 vaccine in newly diagnosed glioma. Study background: Every participant had undergone radiotherapy, temozolomide, or both before, and most underwent both.

Deletions cut 6 bases from V and 10 bases from J, with 15 bases between. Looked up from germline, CDR1 is KGHSH and CDR2 is LQKENI. This CDR3 has 13 amino acids. Sequenced by immunoSEQ multiplex PCR; TCRdb stores in-frame clones only, minus some. In the table there are around 16,000 clones, 95% of which are singletons. Time point noted: baseline, week 1 (first vaccination visit). The treatment is: pre-vaccination baseline after standard-of-care therapy. The rearrangement links TRBV18 to TRBJ1-4; perhaps TRBD1 as D (5 bases). This TCR came from a woman aged 18-35 years with glioma. Some clones in this sample may be carry-over from other donors' samples. The material was peripheral blood mononuclear cells (PBMCs), obtained from a glioma patient treated with radiotherapy, temozolomide or both. This chain's CDR3 is CASSGASGGKLFF. Written as DNA, the CDR3 is TGTGCCAGCTCCGGGGCCTCCGGGGGAAAACTGTTTTTT.